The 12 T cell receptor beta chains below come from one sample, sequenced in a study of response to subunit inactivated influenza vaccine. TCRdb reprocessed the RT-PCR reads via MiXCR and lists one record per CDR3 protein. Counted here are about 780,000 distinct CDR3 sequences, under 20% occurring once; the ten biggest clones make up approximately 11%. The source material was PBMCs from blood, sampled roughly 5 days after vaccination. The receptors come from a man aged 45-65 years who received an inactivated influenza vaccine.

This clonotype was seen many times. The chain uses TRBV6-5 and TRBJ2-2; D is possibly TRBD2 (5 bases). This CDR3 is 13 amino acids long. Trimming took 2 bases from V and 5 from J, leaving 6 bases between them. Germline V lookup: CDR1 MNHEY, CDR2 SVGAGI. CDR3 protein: CASSYVATGELFF. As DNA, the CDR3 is TGTGCCAGCAGTTACGTAGCGACCGGGGAGCTGTTTTTT.

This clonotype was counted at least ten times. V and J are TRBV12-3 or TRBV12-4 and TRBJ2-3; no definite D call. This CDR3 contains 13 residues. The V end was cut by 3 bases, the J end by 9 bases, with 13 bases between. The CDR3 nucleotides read TGTGCCAGCAGTTTGAGTCATTCCCCCACGCAGTATTTT. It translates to CASSLSHSPTQYF.

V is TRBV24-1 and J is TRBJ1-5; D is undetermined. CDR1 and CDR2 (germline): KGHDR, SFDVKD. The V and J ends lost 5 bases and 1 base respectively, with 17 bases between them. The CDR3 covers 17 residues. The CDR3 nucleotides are TGTGCCACCAGTGTCGGCGGGAGTGGGTTGAGCAATCAGCCCCAGCATTTT. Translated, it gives CATSVGGSGLSNQPQHF.

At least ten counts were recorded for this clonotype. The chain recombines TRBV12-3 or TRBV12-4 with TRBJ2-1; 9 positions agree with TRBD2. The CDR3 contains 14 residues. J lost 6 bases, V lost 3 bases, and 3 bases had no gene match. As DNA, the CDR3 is TGTGCCAGCAGTTTTAGCGGGGGAACCAATGAGCAGTTCTTC. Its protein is CASSFSGGTNEQFF.

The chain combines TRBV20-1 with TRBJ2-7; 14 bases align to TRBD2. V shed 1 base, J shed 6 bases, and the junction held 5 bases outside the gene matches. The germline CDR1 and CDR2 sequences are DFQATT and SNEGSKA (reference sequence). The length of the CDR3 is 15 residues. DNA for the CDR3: TGCAGTGCTAGAGGACTAGCGGGAGGGCCGGGCGAGCAGTACTTC. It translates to CSARGLAGGPGEQYF.

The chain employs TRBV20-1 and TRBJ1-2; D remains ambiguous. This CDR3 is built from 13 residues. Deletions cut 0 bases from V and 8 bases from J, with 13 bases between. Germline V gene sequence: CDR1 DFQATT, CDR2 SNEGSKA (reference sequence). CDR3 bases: TGCAGTGCTAGAGAGGGTATTGAGGTCGGCTACACCTTC. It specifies CSAREGIEVGYTF.

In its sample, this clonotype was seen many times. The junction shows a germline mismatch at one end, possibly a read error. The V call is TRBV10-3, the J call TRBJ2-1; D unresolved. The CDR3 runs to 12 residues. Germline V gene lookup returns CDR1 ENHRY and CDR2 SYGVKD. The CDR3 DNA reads TGTGCCATCGGTGAAACCTACAATGAGCAGTTCTTC. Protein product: CAIGETYNEQFF.

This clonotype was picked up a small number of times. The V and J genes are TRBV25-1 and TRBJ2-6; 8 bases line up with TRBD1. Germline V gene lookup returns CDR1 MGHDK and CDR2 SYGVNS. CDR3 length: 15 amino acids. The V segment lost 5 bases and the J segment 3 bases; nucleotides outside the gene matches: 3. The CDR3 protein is CASSSRGRGANVLTF. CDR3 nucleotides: TGTGCCAGCAGTAGCAGGGGGCGTGGGGCCAACGTCCTGACTTTC.

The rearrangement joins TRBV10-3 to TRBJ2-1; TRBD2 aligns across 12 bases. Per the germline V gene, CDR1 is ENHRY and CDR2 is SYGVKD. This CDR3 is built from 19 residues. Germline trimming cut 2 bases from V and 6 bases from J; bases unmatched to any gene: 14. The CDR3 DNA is TGTGCCATCAGTGAGAGGCTAGCGGGAGGGCCTCAAGGGGGCAATGAGCAGTTCTTC. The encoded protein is CAISERLAGGPQGGNEQFF.

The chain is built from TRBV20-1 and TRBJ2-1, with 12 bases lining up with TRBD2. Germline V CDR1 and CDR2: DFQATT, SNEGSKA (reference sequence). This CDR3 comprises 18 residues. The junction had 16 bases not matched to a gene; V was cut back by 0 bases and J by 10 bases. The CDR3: CSARDLEVVTSGGQEQFF. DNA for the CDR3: TGCAGTGCTAGAGATCTTGAGGTTGTGACTAGCGGGGGTCAGGAGCAGTTCTTC.

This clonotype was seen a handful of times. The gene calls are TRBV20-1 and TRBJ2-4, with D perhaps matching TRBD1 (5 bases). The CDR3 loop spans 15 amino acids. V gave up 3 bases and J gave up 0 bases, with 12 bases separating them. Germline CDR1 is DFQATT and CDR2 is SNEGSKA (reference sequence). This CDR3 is CSASRGHQAKNIQYF. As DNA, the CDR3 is TGCAGTGCTAGTCGAGGACACCAAGCCAAAAACATTCAGTACTTC.

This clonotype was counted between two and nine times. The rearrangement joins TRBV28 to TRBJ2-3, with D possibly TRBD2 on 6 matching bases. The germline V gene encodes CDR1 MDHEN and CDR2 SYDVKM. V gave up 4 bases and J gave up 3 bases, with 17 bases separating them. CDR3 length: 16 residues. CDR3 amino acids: CASSSLLALKTDTQYF. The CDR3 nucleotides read TGTGCCAGCAGTTCACTCCTAGCGCTCAAGACAGATACGCAGTATTTT.